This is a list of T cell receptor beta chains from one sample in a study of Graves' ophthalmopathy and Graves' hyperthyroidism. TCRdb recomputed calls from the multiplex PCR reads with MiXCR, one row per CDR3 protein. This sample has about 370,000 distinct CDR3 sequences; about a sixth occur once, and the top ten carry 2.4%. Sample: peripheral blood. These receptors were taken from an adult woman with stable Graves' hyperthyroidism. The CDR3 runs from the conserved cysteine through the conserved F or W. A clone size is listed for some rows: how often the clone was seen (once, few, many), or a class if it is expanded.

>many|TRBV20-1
CSARDARRGEETQYF
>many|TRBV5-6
CAGSKGLGYTEAFF
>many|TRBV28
CASSSPSGTGVGANYGYTF
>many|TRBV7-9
CASSWGGSAEQYF
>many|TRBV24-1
CATSDPKTGAHEQYF
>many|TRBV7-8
CASSPGLLAGELFF
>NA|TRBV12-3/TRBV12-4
CASRGRGSNQPQHF
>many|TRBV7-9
CASSPTGPSEQYF
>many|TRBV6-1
CASSVGSWDGYTF
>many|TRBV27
CASRTHSGTTGANYGYTF
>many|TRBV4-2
CASSQGGEVGELFF
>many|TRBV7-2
CASSLLAQETQYF
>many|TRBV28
CASSSRRAFF
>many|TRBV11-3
CASSPDSNQETQYF
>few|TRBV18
CASTSAQGHGEQYF
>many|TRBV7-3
CASSPGTSPETQYF
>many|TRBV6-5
CASTKTGSYEQYF
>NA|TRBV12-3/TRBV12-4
CASSLGDRPMEPQHF
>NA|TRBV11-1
CASSFGQGVGNTEAFF
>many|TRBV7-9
CASSTLDGNQETQYF
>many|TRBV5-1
CASSLARLAGAPGELFF
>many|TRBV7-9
CASSLTRVTAEAFF